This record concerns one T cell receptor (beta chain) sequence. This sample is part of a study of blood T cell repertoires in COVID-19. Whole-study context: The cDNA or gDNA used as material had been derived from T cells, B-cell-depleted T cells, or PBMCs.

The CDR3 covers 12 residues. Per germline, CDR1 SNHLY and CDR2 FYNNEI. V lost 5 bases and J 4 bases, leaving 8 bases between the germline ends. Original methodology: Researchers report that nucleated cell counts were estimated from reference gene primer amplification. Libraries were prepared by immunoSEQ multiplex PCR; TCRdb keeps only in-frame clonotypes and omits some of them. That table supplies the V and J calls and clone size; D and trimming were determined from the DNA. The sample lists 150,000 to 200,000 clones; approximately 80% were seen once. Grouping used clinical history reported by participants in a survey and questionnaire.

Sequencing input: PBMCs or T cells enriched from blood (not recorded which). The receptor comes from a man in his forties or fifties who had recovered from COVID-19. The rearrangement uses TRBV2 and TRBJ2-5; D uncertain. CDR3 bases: TGTGCCAGCAGTTTTCAAATAGAGACCCAGTACTTC. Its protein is CASSFQIETQYF.